One sample yielded the 16 T cell receptor beta chains listed below, sequenced in a study of cytomegalovirus exposure and HLA in healthy donors. The PCR had 60 Vbeta and 13 Jbeta primers. Generated by immunoSEQ multiplex PCR, the TCRdb table keeps only in-frame clones and is missing some. Of about 100,000 clones detected, around three quarters appear once; the ten largest clones hold roughly 3.7%. The sequenced sample was PBMCs. The receptors stem from a female donor in good health and CMV-seropositive.

The chain couples TRBV7-9 to TRBJ2-1; D may be TRBD2 (5 bases). The length of the CDR3 is 16 residues. Per germline, CDR1 SEHNR and CDR2 FQNEAQ (reference sequence). V was cut by 5 bases and J by 2 bases, with 16 bases left in between. CDR3 sequence reads: CASSPSWQQTYNEQFF. The CDR3 nucleotides read TGTGCCAGCAGCCCTAGCTGGCAGCAGACCTACAATGAGCAGTTCTTC.

The chain has TRBV5-6 and TRBJ1-2; D is unclear. Trimming took 1 base from V and 0 from J, leaving 7 bases between them. From germline, CDR1 is SGHDT and CDR2 YYEEEE. CDR3 length: 14 residues. Here the CDR3 reads CASSLYRSNYGYTF. For the CDR3, the DNA is TGTGCCAGCAGCTTGTACCGGTCTAACTATGGCTACACCTTC.

V usage is TRBV7-8 and J usage is TRBJ2-7; 9 positions agree with TRBD1. V dropped 3 bases and J dropped 2; count of bases not matched to a gene: 8. The CDR3 is 16 residues long. Germline V gene sequence: CDR1 SGHVS, CDR2 FQNEAQ. CDR3 in DNA: TGTGCCAGCAGCTTCGCCGGGACAGGGACTCCCTACGAGCAGTACTTC. Protein sequence: CASSFAGTGTPYEQYF.

The J gene is TRBJ2-5, the V gene TRBV7-2; 12 bases map to TRBD2. The germline gives CDR1 SGHTA, CDR2 FQGNSA. The CDR3 is 14 residues long. Trimming removed 5 bases from V and 5 bases from J; junction bases left unmatched: 3. The CDR3 loop is CASSVTSGSETQYF. The CDR3 nucleotides are TGTGCCAGCAGCGTGACTAGCGGGAGTGAGACCCAGTACTTC.

The chain links TRBV4-1 to TRBJ2-5, with TRBD1 matching over 9 bases. Germline loops: CDR1 MGHRA, CDR2 YSYEKL. J gave up 8 bases and V 2 bases, and 6 bases lay outside the gene matches. CDR3 length: 14 amino acids. CDR3 in amino acids: CASSQPGQGFTQYF. CDR3 DNA sequence: TGCGCCAGCAGCCAACCGGGACAGGGCTTTACCCAGTACTTC.

The chain joins TRBV9 to TRBJ2-1; D is possibly TRBD2 (7 bases). The CDR3 sequence is 17 residues long. V shed 0 bases and J shed 10 bases, with 23 bases lying between them. From germline, CDR1 is SGDLS and CDR2 YYNGEE. The CDR3 spells CASSVEVGGAEWKEQFF. CDR3 nucleotide sequence: TGTGCCAGCAGCGTAGAGGTAGGGGGGGCTGAGTGGAAAGAGCAGTTCTTC.

The V and J genes are TRBV19 and TRBJ1-6, with 8 bases fitting TRBD1. The CDR3 extends over 14 amino acids. With V trimmed by 1 base and J by 9 bases, 2 bases remained unmatched. Per germline, CDR1 LNHDA and CDR2 SQIVND (reference sequence). CDR3 nucleotide sequence: TGTGCCAGTAGTATAGGACAGGGGCTTTCACCCCTCCACTTT. It translates to CASSIGQGLSPLHF.

DNA of the CDR3: TGTGCCAGCAGGGTACAGGGTTCTAACTATGGCTACACCTTC. This sequence encodes CASRVQGSNYGYTF. The chain joins TRBV6-1 to TRBJ1-2; TRBD1 might be the D (6 bases). From germline, CDR1 is MNHNS and CDR2 SASEGT. Between the trimmed V and J ends, which lost 6 bases and 0 bases, there was a span of 11 bases. The CDR3 is made up of 14 amino acids.

This chain links TRBV30 with TRBJ2-5; 9 bases align to TRBD2. CDR3 length: 15 amino acids. Germline CDR1 reads GTSNPN; CDR2 reads SVGIG (reference sequence). After removal of 1 base from V and 0 bases from J, the junction contained 3 bases not matched to a gene. CDR3 residues: CAWSGLAVYQETQYF. The CDR3 bases are TGTGCCTGGAGTGGACTAGCGGTATACCAAGAGACCCAGTACTTC.

V gene TRBV4-1 combines with J gene TRBJ1-2; 9 positions match TRBD1. The CDR3 is 15 amino acids. The germline V gene encodes CDR1 MGHRA and CDR2 YSYEKL. V dropped 2 bases and J dropped 6; count of bases not matched to a gene: 7. CDR3 amino acids: CASSQPRDRADGYTF. CDR3 nucleotides: TGCGCCAGCAGCCAACCTCGGGACAGGGCAGATGGCTACACCTTC.

CDR3 coding DNA: TGTGCCAGCAGGAGGCCCGGGACTAGCGGGAGTTATGAGCAGTACTTC. Its translation is CASRRPGTSGSYEQYF. The V call is TRBV5-8, the J call TRBJ2-7, with 14 bases fitting TRBD2. V shed 5 bases and J 7 bases; nucleotides not matched to a gene: 11. This CDR3 is 16 amino acids long. The germline CDR1 and CDR2 sequences are SGHTS and YDEGEE. The full variable domain, its missing parts supplied by reference TRBV5-8 and TRBJ2-7, is EAGVTQSPTHLIKTRGQQATLRCSPISGHTSVYWYQQALGLGLQFLLWYDEGEERNRGNFPPRFSGRQFPNYSSELNVNALELEDSALYLCASRRPGTSGSYEQYFGPGTRLTVT.

The chain uses TRBV6-5 and TRBJ1-6; TRBD1 agrees at 9 bases. V lost 1 base, J lost 7 bases, and 2 bases stayed unmatched. CDR3 length: 15 residues. Germline CDR1 MNHEY, CDR2 SVGAGI. The CDR3 region is CASSYWDRVNSPLHF. CDR3 coding DNA: TGTGCCAGCAGTTACTGGGACAGGGTGAATTCACCCCTCCACTTT.

The chain employs TRBV6-6 and TRBJ1-1; D is unclear. This CDR3 is 14 amino acids long. The V and J ends lost 0 bases and 2 bases respectively, with 7 bases between them. Germline-derived CDR1 and CDR2 are MNHNY and SVGAGI (reference sequence). This chain's CDR3 is CASSYSSVNTEAFF. The CDR3 DNA is TGTGCCAGCAGTTACTCATCCGTTAACACTGAAGCTTTCTTT.

The V gene is TRBV19, the J gene TRBJ1-1; 7 bases fit TRBD1. The CDR3 is made up of 14 amino acids. CDR1 and CDR2 from the germline V gene are LNHDA and SQIVND (reference sequence). The J segment lost 5 bases and the V segment lost 2 bases, leaving 5 bases of the junction unmatched. CDR3 nucleotides: TGTGCCAGTAGTATAAAGGGGGCGCGGACTGAAGCTTTCTTT. It codes for CASSIKGARTEAFF.

The CDR3 loop reads CSAKREGTNYGYTF. In DNA form, the CDR3 reads TGCAGCGCTAAGAGGGAGGGGACTAACTATGGCTACACCTTC. V usage is TRBV29-1 and J usage is TRBJ1-2, with D perhaps matching TRBD1 (5 bases). The V gene lost 7 bases and the J gene lost 0 bases, with 15 bases spanning the gap. The CDR3 extends over 14 amino acids. Germline V gene data show CDR1 as SQVTM and CDR2 as ANQGSEA. Full variable domain (rest looked up from reference TRBV29-1 and TRBJ1-2): SAVISQKPSRDICQRGTSLTIQCQVDSQVTMMFWYRQQPGQSLTLIATANQGSEATYESGFVIDKFPISRPNLTFSTLTVSNMSPEDSSIYLCSAKREGTNYGYTFGSGTRLTVV.

The chain combines TRBV5-1 with TRBJ2-1; TRBD1 matches at 9 bases. This CDR3 has 14 amino acids. Germline CDR1 and CDR2: SGHRS and YFSETQ. J lost 6 bases, V lost 3 bases, and 4 bases had no gene match. For the CDR3, the DNA is TGCGCCAGCAGCTGGTTACAGGGGGCCAATGAGCAGTTCTTC. Its protein is CASSWLQGANEQFF. The variable domain in full, with the rest retrieved from reference TRBV5-1 and TRBJ2-1, is KAGVTQTPRYLIKTRGQQVTLSCSPISGHRSVSWYQQTPGQGLQFLFEYFSETQRNKGNFPGRFSGRQFSNSRSEMNVSTLELGDSALYLCASSWLQGANEQFFGPGTRLTVL.